A selection of T cell receptor beta chains follows, all from one sample in a study of shared clonotypes between healthy human individuals. Sequencing used immunoSEQ multiplex PCR; TCRdb keeps in-frame clones, though not all of them. This sample has about 1.5 million clones, with 95% to 99% found just once. What was sequenced was naive CD4+ T cells sorted from blood. All receptors derive from a man aged 30-40 years in good health. The CDR3 runs from the conserved cysteine through the conserved F or W. D genes are given only for firm matches. Some rows have no size entry. The others give once, few or many, or a class for an expanded clone.

DNA: TGCAGTGCTGACAGGACCAATGAGCAGTTCTTC; CDR3: CSADRTNEQFF; length: 11; size: -; V: TRBV20-1; J: TRBJ2-1; D: -
DNA: TGTGCCAGCGGCGGGAGGGCAGCCCCCCACACAGATACGCAGTATTTT; CDR3: CASGGRAAPHTDTQYF; length: 16; size: -; V: TRBV9; J: TRBJ2-3; D: TRBD2
DNA: TGTGCCAGCAGCGCGGAGGTCGCGGGAGGTGGGAATGAGCAGTTCTTC; CDR3: CASSAEVAGGGNEQFF; length: 16; size: -; V: TRBV9; J: TRBJ2-1; D: TRBD2
DNA: TGTGCCAGCAGGTCGGGACTAGCGGGAGGAGATACGCAGTATTTT; CDR3: CASRSGLAGGDTQYF; length: 15; size: -; V: TRBV7-3; J: TRBJ2-3; D: TRBD2
DNA: TGTGCCAGCAGCGTAGGGATGGGACAAACCTACGAGCAGTACTTC; CDR3: CASSVGMGQTYEQYF; length: 15; size: -; V: TRBV9; J: TRBJ2-7; D: -
DNA: TGTGCCAGCAGTTCGGACAGGGCGGACTATGGCTACACCTTC; CDR3: CASSSDRADYGYTF; length: 14; size: -; V: TRBV2; J: TRBJ1-2; D: TRBD1
DNA: TGTGCCAGTAGTATCCGGGACACCCAGCCCCAGCATTTT; CDR3: CASSIRDTQPQHF; length: 13; size: -; V: TRBV19; J: TRBJ1-5; D: -
DNA: TGTGCCAGCAGACCGACAGGGGGCTATGGCTACACCTTC; CDR3: CASRPTGGYGYTF; length: 13; size: -; V: TRBV6-5; J: TRBJ1-2; D: TRBD1
DNA: TGTGCCAGCAGCCTGGGTACACCTGGGACTAGCTCATCCTACAATGAGCAGTTCTTC; CDR3: CASSLGTPGTSSSYNEQFF; length: 19; size: -; V: TRBV5-4; J: TRBJ2-1; D: TRBD2
DNA: TGTGCCAGCTCACCAGGTCCGGGGACAGGGAAAGGACAGCCCCAGCATTTT; CDR3: CASSPGPGTGKGQPQHF; length: 17; size: -; V: TRBV18; J: TRBJ1-5; D: TRBD1
DNA: TGTGCCAGCAGCTTAGATTATAATGAAAAACTGTTTTTT; CDR3: CASSLDYNEKLFF; length: 13; size: -; V: TRBV11-2; J: TRBJ1-4; D: -
DNA: TGTGCCAGCAGTTTAAGCAGGTTCAATCAGCCCCAGCATTTT; CDR3: CASSLSRFNQPQHF; length: 14; size: -; V: TRBV28; J: TRBJ1-5; D: -
DNA: TGCGCCAGCAGCTTGGCCGTGCTAGCGGGAGGGCCTTTTCATTATCACGAGCAGTACTTC; CDR3: CASSLAVLAGGPFHYHEQYF; length: 20; size: -; V: TRBV5-1; J: TRBJ2-7; D: TRBD2
DNA: TGTGCCATCAGTGACTCTGGAAACACCATATATTTT; CDR3: CAISDSGNTIYF; length: 12; size: -; V: TRBV10-3; J: TRBJ1-3; D: -
DNA: TGTGCCAGCAGGTTACCGGGACAGGGGGTACTCGAGCAGTACTTC; CDR3: CASRLPGQGVLEQYF; length: 15; size: once; V: TRBV28; J: TRBJ2-7; D: TRBD1
DNA: TGTGCCACCAGCAGAGTTGGGGGGACAGCTGAAAAACTGTTTTTT; CDR3: CATSRVGGTAEKLFF; length: 15; size: -; V: TRBV15; J: TRBJ1-4; D: TRBD1
DNA: TGTGCCAGCAGCCCTAGCGGGATTTATGAGCAGTTCTTC; CDR3: CASSPSGIYEQFF; length: 13; size: once; V: TRBV27; J: TRBJ2-1; D: TRBD2
DNA: TGTGCCAGCGGGACTAGCGCTAGTGAGCAGTACTTC; CDR3: CASGTSASEQYF; length: 12; size: -; V: TRBV28; J: TRBJ2-7; D: TRBD2
DNA: TGTGCCAGCAGCCAAGATCTAAGCACTCAGGCGGGAAAGTACTTC; CDR3: CASSQDLSTQAGKYF; length: 15; size: -; V: TRBV4-2; J: TRBJ2-7; D: -
DNA: TGTGCCAGCAGCCAAGTAGGGATACGCTACGAGCAGTACTTC; CDR3: CASSQVGIRYEQYF; length: 14; size: -; V: TRBV14; J: TRBJ2-7; D: -
DNA: TGTGCAAGTCGCCTCCCTGTGACTAGCGGGATGAATACGCAGTATTTT; CDR3: CASRLPVTSGMNTQYF; length: 16; size: -; V: TRBV12-2; J: TRBJ2-3; D: -
DNA: TGTGCCAGCACGGGGGCTTCATCCAATCAGCCCCAGCATTTT; CDR3: CASTGASSNQPQHF; length: 14; size: -; V: TRBV2; J: TRBJ1-5; D: -
DNA: TGTGCCAGTAGTCTTCGCGCCGGGCGGCGGAACACTGAAGCTTTCTTT; CDR3: CASSLRAGRRNTEAFF; length: 16; size: -; V: TRBV19; J: TRBJ1-1; D: -
DNA: TGTGCCAGCAGTTATACCGGGAAATGGCTCTACGAGCAGTACTTC; CDR3: CASSYTGKWLYEQYF; length: 15; size: -; V: TRBV28; J: TRBJ2-7; D: -